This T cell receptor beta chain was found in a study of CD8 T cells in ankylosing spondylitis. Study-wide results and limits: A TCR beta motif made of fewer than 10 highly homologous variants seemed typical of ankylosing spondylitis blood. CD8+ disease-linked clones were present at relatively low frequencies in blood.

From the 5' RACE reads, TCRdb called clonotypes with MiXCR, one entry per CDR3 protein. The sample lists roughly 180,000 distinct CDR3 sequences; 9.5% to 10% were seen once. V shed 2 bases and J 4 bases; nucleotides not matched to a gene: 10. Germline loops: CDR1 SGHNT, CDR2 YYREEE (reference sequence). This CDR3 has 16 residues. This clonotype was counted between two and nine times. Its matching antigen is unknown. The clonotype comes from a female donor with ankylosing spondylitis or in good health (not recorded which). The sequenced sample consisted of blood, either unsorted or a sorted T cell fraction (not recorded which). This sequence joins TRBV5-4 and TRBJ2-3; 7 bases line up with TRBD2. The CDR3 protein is CASSFSGGRRSDTQYF. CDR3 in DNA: TGTGCCAGCAGCTTTTCTGGCGGGAGAAGATCAGATACGCAGTATTTT. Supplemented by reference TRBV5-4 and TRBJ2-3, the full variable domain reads ETGVTQSPTHLIKTRGQQVTLRCSSQSGHNTVSWYQQALGQGPQFIFQYYREEENGRGNFPPRFSGLQFPNYSSELNVNALELDDSALYLCASSFSGGRRSDTQYFGPGTRLTVL.